This T cell receptor (beta chain) was recorded in a study of blood T cell repertoires in COVID-19. For the study at large: Spain, Italy and the United States supplied samples that represented acute and convalescent COVID-19.

In the authors' methods: Reference gene primer amplification in the assay estimated nucleated cell counts. The assay was immunoSEQ multiplex PCR, and TCRdb's table has in-frame clones only and misses some. For V, J and clone size, that table is used; D and trimming come from the DNA. Of approximately 260,000 clones listed, roughly 90% are singletons. The CDR3 consists of 14 residues. Per the germline V gene, CDR1 is SGHNT and CDR2 is YYREEE (reference sequence). J gave up 9 bases and V 1 base, and 7 bases lay outside the gene matches. This clonotype was obtained from a man aged 50 to 60 with acute or convalescent COVID-19. This sequence joins TRBV5-4 and TRBJ1-3; 7 nucleotides align to TRBD1. Sequencing was performed on peripheral blood. The CDR3 is CASSLNRGVSTIYF. In nucleotides, the CDR3 is TGTGCCAGCAGCTTGAACAGGGGAGTGAGCACCATATATTTT.